This record looks at one T cell receptor (beta chain) sequence and its context. Its matching antigen is unknown. cDNA libraries for TCR alpha and TCR beta, carrying sample barcodes and UMIs, came from 5'RACE with constant-segment primers. A single record per CDR3 protein comes from TCRdb applying MiXCR to the 5' RACE reads. The table shows roughly 610,000 distinct CDR3 sequences, with 17% occurring only once. This sample was included in a study of T-cell memory formation after mild COVID-19. Study-level findings and limits: A second wave of clones peaked on day 37, and their SARS-CoV-2 specificity went unconfirmed. A subset of responding clones appeared in pre-infection memory, suggesting cross-reactive memory joined. Contracting CD8+ clones were enriched in EMRA, CD4+ mainly in CM and EM.

CDR3 length equals 16 residues. Germline CDR1 and CDR2: DFQATT and SNEGSKA (reference sequence). Trimming removed 3 bases from V and 2 bases from J; junction bases left unmatched: 11. The source of this sequence is an adult woman who had mild COVID-19 (a few samples of this study predate the infection). Cell type and time point are not known. Material: PBMCs or a T cell subset sorted from them (not recorded which). V usage is TRBV20-1 and J usage is TRBJ2-3; 7 nucleotides agree with TRBD1. CDR3 amino acids: CSARDGTELFTDTQYF. CDR3 nucleotide sequence: TGCAGTGCTAGGGACGGGACAGAACTGTTCACAGATACGCAGTATTTT.